Following are 5 T cell receptor beta chains from one sample sequenced in a study of blood T cell repertoires in COVID-19. Produced via immunoSEQ multiplex PCR; TCRdb's table is partial and in-frame only. The table shows about 130,000 clones, with roughly two thirds occurring only once. The sequenced sample consisted of peripheral blood. These receptors all come from a woman in her 70s with acute or convalescent COVID-19.

CDR3 in DNA: TGTGCCAGCAGCTTCCCGGGACAGGTCACAGATACGCAGTATTTT. This gives the protein CASSFPGQVTDTQYF. The genes are TRBV7-9 and TRBJ2-3; TRBD1 aligns across 8 bases. The CDR3 extends over 15 amino acids. The V gene's germline CDR1 is SEHNR and CDR2 FQNEAQ (reference sequence). The junction had 4 bases not matched to a gene; V was cut back by 3 bases and J by 2 bases.

This chain joins TRBV19 and TRBJ2-2, with D maybe TRBD1 (5 bases). Germline CDR1 LNHDA, CDR2 SQIVND (reference sequence). The germline V and J ends were trimmed by 5 bases and 3 bases, with 10 bases remaining between them. The CDR3 runs to 14 residues. The CDR3 region is CASSPRQHTGELFF. CDR3 sequence (DNA): TGTGCCAGTAGTCCTCGACAGCACACCGGGGAGCTGTTTTTT.

This clone came up once. V is TRBV7-9 and J is TRBJ2-7; D not resolved. The CDR3 length is 12 residues. Trimming took off 3 bases at V and 4 bases at J, with 7 bases between the two ends. Germline lookup yields CDR1 SEHNR and CDR2 FQNEAQ (reference sequence). CDR3 in amino acids: CASSLGMYEQYF. CDR3 DNA: TGTGCCAGCAGCTTGGGCATGTACGAGCAGTACTTC. Full variable domain (remainder filled in from reference TRBV7-9 and TRBJ2-7): DTGVSQNPRHKITKRGQNVTFRCDPISEHNRLYWYRQTLGQGPEFLTYFQNEAQLEKSRLLSDRFSAERPKGSFSTLEIQRTEQGDSAMYLCASSLGMYEQYFGPGTRLTVT.

This clone has at least ten counts. The chain couples TRBV28 to TRBJ1-2; possible D gene TRBD1, 5 bases. Trimming removed 6 bases at V and 2 bases at J, with 13 bases between. The CDR3 loop spans 14 amino acids. Germline values: CDR1 MDHEN, CDR2 SYDVKM. CDR3 sequence: CASSLPPGNYGYTF. The DNA for the CDR3 is TGTGCCAGCAGCCTACCACCAGGGAACTATGGCTACACCTTC.

The rearrangement uses TRBV7-8 and TRBJ1-4, with 10 positions matching TRBD1. The germline V gene encodes CDR1 SGHVS and CDR2 FQNEAQ. The CDR3 covers 17 residues. V lost 3 bases to trimming and J lost 4 bases; unmatched junction nucleotides: 8. This CDR3 reads CASSFRGGQGFNEKLFF. CDR3 nucleotides: TGTGCCAGCAGCTTTAGAGGGGGACAGGGGTTTAATGAAAAACTGTTTTTT.